The 9 T cell receptor beta chains reported below all come from one sample, sequenced in a study of response to subunit inactivated influenza vaccine. TCRdb re-called the RT-PCR reads through MiXCR, storing one row per CDR3 protein. In the table there are around 190,000 distinct CDR3 sequences, approximately 15% of which are singletons. This specimen was CD8+ T cells sorted from PBMCs, taken roughly 5 days after vaccination. Receptors originate from a man aged 50-60 years who received an inactivated influenza vaccine.

This clonotype was observed a handful of times. The chain has TRBV2 and TRBJ2-1, with D hard to call. The ends were cut back, 8 bases at V and 5 bases at J, with 10 bases in the middle. The CDR3 runs to 12 residues. Germline-derived CDR1 and CDR2 are SNHLY and FYNNEI. CDR3 in amino acids: CASPSGNNEQFF. DNA of the CDR3: TGTGCCAGCCCGTCGGGTAACAATGAGCAGTTCTTC.

This clonotype was counted only a few times. The rearrangement uses TRBV27 and TRBJ2-7; D is undetermined. Trimming pared 0 bases from V and 0 bases from J, leaving 9 bases between. The CDR3 has 15 residues. Per germline, CDR1 MNHEY and CDR2 SMNVEV (reference sequence). The CDR3 coding sequence is TGTGCCAGCAGTTTATCGCTCGGGCGCTCCTACGAGCAGTACTTC. Encoded protein: CASSLSLGRSYEQYF.

This clonotype has just a few counts. The chain couples TRBV5-1 to TRBJ2-7; D not certain. Trimming cost V 5 bases and J 6 bases, with 15 bases left between them. Germline CDR1 SGHRS, CDR2 YFSETQ. The CDR3 extends over 13 amino acids. The CDR3 DNA reads TGCGCCAGCAGGGCGGAGATCCAAGGCGAGCAGTACTTC. It encodes CASRAEIQGEQYF.

The chain is built from TRBV2 and TRBJ2-5, with 7 bases aligning to TRBD2. Per germline, CDR1 SNHLY and CDR2 FYNNEI. The CDR3 consists of 13 residues. The V and J ends lost 8 bases and 7 bases, in that order; junction bases with no gene match: 10. In nucleotides, the CDR3 is TGTGCCAGCCGCAACGCGGGGGACGGGACCCAGTACTTC. This gives the protein CASRNAGDGTQYF.

This clonotype occurred many times. The chain combines TRBV29-1 with TRBJ2-3; no definite D call. The CDR3 spans 9 residues. V was shortened by 8 bases and J by 4 bases, with 4 bases between the two germline ends. Germline V gives CDR1 SQVTM, CDR2 ANQGSEA. CDR3 residues: CSTSDTQYF. CDR3 in DNA: TGCAGCACCTCAGATACGCAGTATTTT.

This clonotype was found a few times. The genes are TRBV12-3 or TRBV12-4 and TRBJ1-5, with D hard to call. This CDR3 has 14 residues. Trimming pared 1 base from V and 7 bases from J, leaving 11 bases between. The CDR3 region has the DNA TGTGCCAGCAGTTTAGAAGGGAGCGGACAGCCCCAGCATTTT. Encoded protein: CASSLEGSGQPQHF.

J is TRBJ2-4 and V is TRBV20-1; D gene ambiguous. This CDR3 contains 14 residues. The V gene's germline CDR1 is DFQATT and CDR2 SNEGSKA (reference sequence). Trimming took off 0 bases at V and 3 bases at J, with 9 bases between the two ends. The CDR3 reads CSAREGMGKNIQYF. CDR3 nucleotide sequence: TGCAGTGCTAGAGAGGGGATGGGCAAAAACATTCAGTACTTC.

This clonotype was detected a few times. The rearrangement links TRBV20-1 to TRBJ2-7; TRBD2 aligns across 10 bases. CDR1 DFQATT and CDR2 SNEGSKA come from the germline V gene (reference sequence). The CDR3 has 12 amino acids. V lost 6 bases, J lost 2 bases, and 1 base stayed unmatched. The CDR3 sequence: CSAGLAAYEQYF. The CDR3 nucleotides are TGCAGTGCCGGACTAGCGGCCTACGAGCAGTACTTC.

This clonotype was seen more than once but under ten times. The chain recombines TRBV6-2 or TRBV6-3 with TRBJ2-7; D not resolved. The CDR3 contains 14 residues. Germline assignment: CDR1 MNHEY and CDR2 SVGEGT. V shed 0 bases and J shed 2 bases, with 8 bases lying between them. CDR3 in amino acids: CASSYSNGAYEQYF. As DNA, the CDR3 is TGTGCCAGCAGTTACTCGAACGGTGCCTACGAGCAGTACTTC.